One T cell receptor beta chain is described in this entry. CDR1 is SGDLS, CDR2 YYNGEE, per germline. The CDR3 has 15 amino acids. V lost 3 bases, J lost 7 bases, and 7 bases stayed unmatched. This sample was included in a study of a mutant IDH1 vaccine in newly diagnosed glioma. As to time point: baseline, week 1 (first vaccination visit). Documented treatment: pre-vaccination baseline after standard-of-care therapy. Using immunoSEQ multiplex PCR, the repertoire was profiled, and TCRdb retains in-frame clones only, with some absent. Seen here are tens of thousands of clones, roughly 90% observed once, and the top ten hold about 2.2%.

The starting material was PBMCs, obtained from a glioma patient treated with radiotherapy, temozolomide or both. The sequence was collected from a man aged 35-49 years with glioma. The chain couples TRBV9 to TRBJ1-4; 9 bases fit TRBD1. The CDR3, as DNA: TGTGCCAGCAGCGGACAGGGGGGAGCAAGTGAAAAACTGTTTTTT. Translated: CASSGQGGASEKLFF.